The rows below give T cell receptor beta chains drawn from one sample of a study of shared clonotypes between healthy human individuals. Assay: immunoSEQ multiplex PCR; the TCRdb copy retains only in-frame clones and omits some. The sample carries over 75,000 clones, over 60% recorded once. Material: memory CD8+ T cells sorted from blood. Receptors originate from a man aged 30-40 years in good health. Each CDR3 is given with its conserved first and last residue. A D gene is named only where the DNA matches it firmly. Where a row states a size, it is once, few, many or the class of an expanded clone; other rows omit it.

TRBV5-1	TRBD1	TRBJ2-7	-	TGCGCCAGCAGCTTGCGGGAGACAGGGGGCAATTTTTCCTACGAGCAGTACTTC	CASSLRETGGNFSYEQYF
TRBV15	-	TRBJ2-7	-	TGTGCCACCAGCAGCCCAGGGAGCCCACCCTACGAGCAGTACTTC	CATSSPGSPPYEQYF
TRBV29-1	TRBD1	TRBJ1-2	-	TGCAGCGTTGACGAGGAGGGGGCCGGAGGCTACACCTTC	CSVDEEGAGGYTF
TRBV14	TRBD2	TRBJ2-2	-	TGTGCCAGCAGCCTTTGGACTAGCGAAGGCGGGGAGCTGTTTTTT	CASSLWTSEGGELFF
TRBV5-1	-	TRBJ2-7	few	TGCGCCAGCAGGGCATGGGACTCCGATCCCTACGAGCAGTACTTC	CASRAWDSDPYEQYF
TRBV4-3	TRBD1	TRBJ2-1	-	TGCGCCAGCAGCCAAGGACAGGGGTCCTACAATGAGCAGTTCTTC	CASSQGQGSYNEQFF
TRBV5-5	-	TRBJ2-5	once	TGTGCCAGCAGCACCTGGACTTCCCAAGAGACCCAGTACTTC	CASSTWTSQETQYF
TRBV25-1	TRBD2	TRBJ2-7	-	TGTGCCAGCAGTGAGGGCCGGGGGGGGTACTCCTACGAGCAGTACTTC	CASSEGRGGYSYEQYF
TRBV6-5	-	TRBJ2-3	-	TGTGCCAGCAGTTACGGTGGGGGTTTCACAGATACGCAGTATTTT	CASSYGGGFTDTQYF
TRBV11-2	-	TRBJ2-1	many	TGTGCCAGCTTGGGGTCGGGACATGATGAGCAGTTCTTC	CASLGSGHDEQFF
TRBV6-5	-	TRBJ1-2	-	TGTGCCAGCAGTTCAGGGACCTTGAACTATGGCCACACCTTC	CASSSGTLNYGHTF